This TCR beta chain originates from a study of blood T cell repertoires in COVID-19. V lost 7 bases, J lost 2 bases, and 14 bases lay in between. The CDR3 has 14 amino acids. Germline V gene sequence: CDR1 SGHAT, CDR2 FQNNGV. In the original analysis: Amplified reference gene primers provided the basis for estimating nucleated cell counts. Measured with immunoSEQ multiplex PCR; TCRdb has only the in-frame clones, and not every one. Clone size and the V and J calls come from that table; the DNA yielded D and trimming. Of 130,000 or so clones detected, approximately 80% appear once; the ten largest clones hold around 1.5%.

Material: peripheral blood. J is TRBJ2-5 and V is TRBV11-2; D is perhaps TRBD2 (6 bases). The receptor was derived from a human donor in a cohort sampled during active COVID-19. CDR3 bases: TGTGCCAGCACCTCGATAGGAGGGCAAGAGACCCAGTACTTC. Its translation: CASTSIGGQETQYF. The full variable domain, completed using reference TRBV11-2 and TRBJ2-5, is EAGVAQSPRYKIIEKRQSVAFWCNPISGHATLYWYQQILGQGPKLLIQFQNNGVVDDSQLPKDRFSAERLKGVDSTLKIQPAKLEDSAVYLCASTSIGGQETQYFGPGTRLLVL.